This T cell receptor beta chain stems from a study of vaccination and CD4 T cells after COVID-19. Indicated treatment: roughly 11-day PBMC culture with coronavirus spike peptide pools or control peptides (ViraFEST assay). In the case of this clonotype: Its target is unknown.

Oncomine TCR Beta short-read sequencing was applied to DNA from cultured CD4+ T cells. TCRdb redid the calling of the PCR reads with MiXCR, one entry per CDR3 protein. The data show fewer than 15,000 distinct CDR3 sequences, 53% seen once. The sequence was collected from a human donor who had recovered from COVID-19. The material sequenced was CD4+ T cells from blood, cultured in vitro, taken before SARS-CoV-2 vaccination.

The CDR3 spells CASSQDRGLGYTF. CDR3 bases: TGCGCCAGCAGCCAAGACAGGGGGCTTGGCTACACCTTC. The chain links TRBV4-3 to TRBJ1-2; TRBD1 matches at 8 bases. Trimming cost V 0 bases and J 7 bases; bases outside gene matches: 1. Germline-derived CDR1 and CDR2 are LGHNA and YSLEER. CDR3 length: 13 residues.